In this sample, the clone carrying this T cell receptor beta chain turned up a few times. What it binds is unknown. The entry originates in a study of T cells after yellow fever vaccination. Study-wide results and limits: Post-booster repertoires again held most primary-vaccination clones (about 96% CD4, roughly 90% CD8).

One entry per CDR3 protein, called by TCRdb with MiXCR from the 5' RACE reads. This sample carries approximately 550,000 distinct CDR3 sequences, roughly 19% of them seen once, and the ten largest clones take roughly 13%. In germline, CDR1 is SGHTA, CDR2 FQGNSA. With 5 bases removed from V and 5 bases from J, the gap between germline ends came to 15 bases. The length of the CDR3 is 14 residues. The sequence was obtained from a man aged 30 to 45 who received the YFV17D yellow fever vaccine. This chain joins TRBV7-2 and TRBJ1-1; TRBD1 might be the D (6 bases). The specimen comprised PBMCs, sampled 15 days after the yellow fever booster vaccination. In nucleotides, the CDR3 is TGTGCCAGCAGCCCCTTTACAGGGAGGACTGAAGCTTTCTTT. Its protein is CASSPFTGRTEAFF. Combining the CDR3 with reference TRBV7-2 and TRBJ1-1 gives the whole variable domain GAGVSQSPSNKVTEKGKDVELRCDPISGHTALYWYRQSLGQGLEFLIYFQGNSAPDKSGLPSDRFSAERTGGSVSTLTIQRTQQEDSAVYLCASSPFTGRTEAFFGQGTRLTVV.